The 8 T cell receptor beta chains listed next were all sequenced from one sample in a study of identical twins. TCRdb processed the 5' RACE reads anew with MiXCR; each CDR3 protein has one entry. The sample gives hundreds of thousands of distinct CDR3 sequences, 8.5% to 9% of which show up once; 0.98% is in the top ten. The same specimen was also included in a second study, on yellow fever vaccine responses in identical twins.

Sequenced: PBMCs. The source is a woman under 30 in good health.

This clonotype has more than one count but fewer than ten. The CDR3 protein is CASSPTRDRSYNEQFF. The CDR3 DNA reads TGTGCCAGCAGCCCGACCCGGGACAGGTCCTACAATGAGCAGTTCTTC. The genes are TRBV7-8 and TRBJ2-1; 8 nucleotides line up with TRBD1. The CDR3 length is 16 residues. V was pared by 5 bases and J by 1 base, with 7 bases of the junction left unmatched. Germline V gene lookup returns CDR1 SGHVS and CDR2 FQNEAQ.

The chain employs TRBV5-1 and TRBJ1-2; TRBD1 matches at 10 bases. Per germline, CDR1 SGHRS and CDR2 YFSETQ. V gave up 1 base and J gave up 3 bases; unmatched junction bases: 9. The CDR3 is 17 amino acids. This chain's CDR3 is CASSLFQGDRGDYGYTF. Written as DNA, the CDR3 is TGCGCCAGCAGCTTGTTTCAGGGGGACAGGGGTGACTATGGCTACACCTTC.

J is TRBJ2-7 and V is TRBV20-1, with a possible D match to TRBD1 (6 bases). V was clipped by 1 base and J by 3 bases, with 13 bases between them. The CDR3 totals 14 residues. Germline V gene lookup returns CDR1 DFQATT and CDR2 SNEGSKA (reference sequence). CDR3 region: CSARGAGDRYEQYF. DNA for the CDR3: TGCAGTGCTAGAGGCGCAGGGGATCGCTACGAGCAGTACTTC.

This clonotype has at least ten counts. One end of the junction is discordant with germline, which a read error may explain. The V call is TRBV7-2, the J call TRBJ2-5; D uncertain. The CDR3 loop spans 14 amino acids. CDR1 and CDR2 from the germline V gene are SGHTA and FQGNSA. CDR3 nucleotide sequence: TGCGCCAGCAGCTTGGCTGGCGGCGAAGAGACCCAGTACTTC. Translation gives CASSLAGGEETQYF.

The chain has TRBV6-5 and TRBJ2-5; D assignment may be TRBD1 or TRBD2 (5 bases each). Per the germline V gene, CDR1 is MNHEY and CDR2 is SVGAGI. CDR3 length: 14 amino acids. Deletions cut 4 bases from V and 4 bases from J, with 13 bases between. CDR3 coding DNA: TGTGCCAGCAGTTTCTCAGGGACCCGAGAGACCCAGTACTTC. Amino acids: CASSFSGTRETQYF.

This clonotype was seen only a few times. The chain has TRBV20-1 and TRBJ2-2, with 7 nucleotides matching TRBD1. With V trimmed by 6 bases and J by 7 bases, 8 bases remained unmatched. CDR1 is DFQATT, CDR2 SNEGSKA, per germline (reference sequence). The CDR3 is 13 residues long. CDR3 sequence reads: CSADRDADGELFF. In DNA form, the CDR3 reads TGCAGTGCAGACAGGGATGCCGACGGGGAGCTGTTTTTT.

The table lists this clonotype with many counts. The rearrangement joins TRBV7-9 to TRBJ2-7, with D perhaps matching TRBD2 (5 bases). Germline CDR1 is SEHNR and CDR2 is FQNEAQ (reference sequence). This CDR3 contains 14 residues. V was pared by 5 bases and J by 2 bases, with 13 bases between. Written as DNA, the CDR3 is TGTGCCAGCAGCGACGGACTGGGAACCTACGAGCAGTACTTC. Its protein is CASSDGLGTYEQYF.

This clonotype was counted between two and nine times. The chain uses TRBV2 and TRBJ2-3; D gene uncertain. CDR1 and CDR2 from the germline V gene are SNHLY and FYNNEI. This CDR3 is 15 amino acids long. The germline V and J ends were trimmed by 8 bases and 4 bases, with 19 bases remaining between them. The CDR3 DNA sequence: TGTGCCAGCCCCGTCCGCGGACCAACGGCAGATACGCAGTATTTT. This codes for CASPVRGPTADTQYF.